These 9 T cell receptor beta chains were all obtained from the same sample, sequenced in a study of cytomegalovirus exposure and HLA in healthy donors. This PCR relied on a set of 60 Vbeta primers and 13 Jbeta primers. Only in-frame clones appear in the TCRdb table, and some are missing; sequencing was by immunoSEQ multiplex PCR. The profile covers some 100,000 clones, with more than 55% appearing a single time and around 5.5% taken by the ten largest. The material sequenced was PBMCs. Receptors originate from a woman in her twenties or thirties in good health and CMV-seropositive.

This clone was observed a handful of times. Relative to the germline gene, one junction end is altered; a read error may explain this. V and J are TRBV5-1 and TRBJ2-7, with D unresolved. The CDR3 has 15 amino acids. Looked up from germline, CDR1 is SGHRS and CDR2 is YFSETQ. The CDR3 reads CASSLAGLPLYEQYF. In DNA form, the CDR3 reads TGCGCCAGCAGTTTGGCCGGTTTGCCCCTCTACGAGCAGTACTTC.

CDR3 region: CASSPIQGSTSEAFF. In DNA form, the CDR3 reads TGTGCCAGCAGCCCAATACAGGGGTCAACCTCTGAAGCTTTCTTT. The chain recombines TRBV9 with TRBJ1-1, with 7 bases matching TRBD1. In germline, CDR1 is SGDLS, CDR2 YYNGEE. Trimming at V came to 4 bases and at J to 6 bases, leaving 12 bases not matched to a gene. This CDR3 has 15 residues.

The CDR3 sequence: CASSLGGSVGNTIYF. CDR3 nucleotides: TGTGCCAGCAGCTTAGGAGGCTCCGTGGGAAACACCATATATTTT. This rearrangement joins TRBV11-3 to TRBJ1-3; D uncertain. CDR1 is SGHNT and CDR2 is YENEEA in the germline V gene. This CDR3 is built from 15 residues. V was trimmed by 1 base and J by 4 bases, leaving 11 bases between them. The complete variable domain, with remaining parts taken from reference TRBV11-3 and TRBJ1-3, reads EAGVVQSPRYKIIEKKQPVAFWCNPISGHNTLYWYLQNLGQGPELLIRYENEEAVDDSQLPKDRFSAERLKGVDSTLKIQPAELGDSAVYLCASSLGGSVGNTIYFGEGSWLTVV.

For this clone: At one end the junction does not follow the germline gene, possibly because of a read error. The chain combines TRBV27 with TRBJ1-2; TRBD1 matches 9 bases. Looked up from germline, CDR1 is MNHEY and CDR2 is SMNVEV (reference sequence). CDR3 length: 13 amino acids. The CDR3 nucleotides read TGTGCCAGCAGTTTAGGGACAGGGTATGGCTACCCCTTC. Translation gives CASSLGTGYGYPF.

V usage is TRBV28 and J usage is TRBJ2-7, with 10 bases identical to TRBD1. V shed 4 bases, J shed 2 bases, and the junction held 11 bases outside the gene matches. The length of the CDR3 is 17 residues. Germline lookup yields CDR1 MDHEN and CDR2 SYDVKM. DNA of the CDR3: TGTGCCAGCAGTTCGATTATCGGGACAGGGGCGACCTACGAGCAGTACTTC. Translating gives CASSSIIGTGATYEQYF.

The J gene is TRBJ2-3, the V gene TRBV25-1; D is unclear. Germline CDR1 reads MGHDK; CDR2 reads SYGVNS. This CDR3 region has 11 residues. V gave up 6 bases and J gave up 5 bases, with 6 bases separating them. CDR3: CASRQLDTQYF. The CDR3 region has the DNA TGTGCCAGCAGGCAACTAGATACGCAGTATTTT.

The J gene is TRBJ1-5, the V gene TRBV2; tentative D call: TRBD1 (5 bases). V lost 5 bases and J 3 bases, leaving 14 bases between the germline ends. CDR1 SNHLY and CDR2 FYNNEI come from the germline V gene. The CDR3 spans 15 residues. CDR3 sequence reads: CASSKIDSPNQPQHF. The CDR3 DNA reads as TGTGCCAGCAGTAAAATAGACAGCCCCAATCAGCCCCAGCATTTT.

This clone was picked up a small number of times. The chain has TRBV13 and TRBJ2-5, with a possible D match to TRBD2 (6 bases). V lost 5 bases and J lost 3, with 19 bases in between. Germline CDR1 PRHDT, CDR2 FYEKMQ (reference sequence). This CDR3 region has 16 residues. The CDR3 loop is CASSVRDWTLKETQYF. The CDR3 nucleotides are TGTGCCAGCAGCGTCCGGGACTGGACTCTCAAAGAGACCCAGTACTTC.

A few counts support this clone. The rearrangement links TRBV6-6 to TRBJ1-1; 7 nucleotides match TRBD1. V shed 5 bases and J 0 bases; nucleotides not matched to a gene: 9. Germline CDR1 is MNHNY and CDR2 is SVGAGI (reference sequence). The CDR3 sequence is 16 residues long. The CDR3 is CASSRTGDFMNTEAFF. For the CDR3, the DNA is TGTGCCAGCAGTCGAACAGGGGATTTCATGAACACTGAAGCTTTCTTT.